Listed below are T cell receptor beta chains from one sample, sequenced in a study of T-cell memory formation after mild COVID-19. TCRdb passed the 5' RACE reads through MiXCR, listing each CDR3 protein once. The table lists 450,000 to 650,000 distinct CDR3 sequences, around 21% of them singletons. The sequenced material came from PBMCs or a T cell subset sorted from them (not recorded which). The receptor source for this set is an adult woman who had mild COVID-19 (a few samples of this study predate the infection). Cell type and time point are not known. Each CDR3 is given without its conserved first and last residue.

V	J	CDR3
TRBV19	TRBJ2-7	ASSMNSFYEQY
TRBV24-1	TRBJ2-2	ATSFDTGRDTGELF
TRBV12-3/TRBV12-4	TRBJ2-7	ASSSLSSYEQY
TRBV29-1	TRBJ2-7	SVEDKRKQY
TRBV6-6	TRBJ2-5	ASSPGQHQETQY
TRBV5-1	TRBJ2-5	ASSLDPTGGETQY
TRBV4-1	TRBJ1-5	ASSQENWGNQPQH
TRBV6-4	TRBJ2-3	ASSFSSGSTDTQY
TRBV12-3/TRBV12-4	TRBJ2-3	ASGLRASDNGDTQY
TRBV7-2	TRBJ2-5	ASSPRTSGSFGETQY
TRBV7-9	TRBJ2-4	ASSSRRGQGSQNIQY
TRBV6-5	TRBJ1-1	ASRGGYARTEAF
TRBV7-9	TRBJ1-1	ASSLAWIPPEAF
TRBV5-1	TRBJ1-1	ASSKDSRNTEAF
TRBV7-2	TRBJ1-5	ASSRTRSGNQPQH
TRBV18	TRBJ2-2	ASSLGQGADGELF
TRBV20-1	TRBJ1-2	SARWGVANYGYT
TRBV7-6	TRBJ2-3	ASSLTPSGSSTDTQY
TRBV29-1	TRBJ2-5	SVGLGQGLPQTQY
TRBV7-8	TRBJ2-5	ASSPRAQREQY
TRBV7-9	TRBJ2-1	ASSRKTSGGYNEQF
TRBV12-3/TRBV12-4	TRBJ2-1	ASSSGIASNEQF
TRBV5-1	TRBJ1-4	ASSLGTAKKYDEKLF
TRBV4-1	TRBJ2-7	ASSHNSGGTYEQY
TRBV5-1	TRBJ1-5	ASSQGGHLSNQPQH
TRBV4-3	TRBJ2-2	ASSQERDLFAGELF
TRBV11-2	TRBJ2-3	ASSLLIAGGTSTDTQY
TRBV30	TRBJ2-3	ALAIDTSTDTQY
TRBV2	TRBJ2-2	ASTPRGGTPNTGELF
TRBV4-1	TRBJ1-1	ASSQVSRMNTEAF
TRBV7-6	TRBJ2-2	ASSLDRGGSGELF
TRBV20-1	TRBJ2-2	SASKVGQGYTGELF
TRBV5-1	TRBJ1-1	ASSPRTGRGTEAF
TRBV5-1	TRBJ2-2	ASSLEGLAVGELF
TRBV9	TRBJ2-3	ASSAPRLHTQY
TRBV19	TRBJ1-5	ASSISPGQGAGGNQPQH
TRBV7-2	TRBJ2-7	ASSLAGDQY
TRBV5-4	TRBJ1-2	ASSLVGGDYGYT
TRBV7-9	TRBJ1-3	ASSADTGTTNTIY
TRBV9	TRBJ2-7	ASSVGRASYEQY
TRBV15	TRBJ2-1	ATSGGIMPNEQF
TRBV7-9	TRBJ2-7	ASSPWTADEQY
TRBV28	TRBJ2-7	ASSYPGREQY
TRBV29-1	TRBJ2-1	SVDWRGHYNEQF
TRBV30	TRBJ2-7	AWSQSGTDEQY
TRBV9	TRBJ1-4	ASSVDGGAGLSEKLF
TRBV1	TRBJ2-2	TSSPRDFNTGELF